A single sample is the source of the 20 T cell receptor beta chains below, sequenced in a study of CXCR3-negative and CXCR3-positive naive CD8 T cells. General observations from the study: CXCR3-positive naive cells carried more hydrophobic TRB CDR3s than CXCR3-negative ones.

Their target antigens are unknown. UMI-labeled 5' RACE TRB cDNA libraries were prepared from the cells. TCRdb reworked the 5' RACE reads into one entry per CDR3 protein, no DNA. Here the sample table reports roughly 100,000 distinct CDR3 sequences. The sample taken for sequencing was naive CXCR3+ CD8+ T cells from blood. Indicated subset: CD45RO-CCR7+CD27+CD95- naive CD8+ T cells expressing CXCR3 (TNR3+). All receptors derive from a human donor in good health. Some clones in this sample may be carry-over from other donors' samples.

This chain uses TRBV9 with TRBJ1-2; TCRdb outputs TRBD1, but without DNA this stays unchecked. The CDR3 loop spans 16 amino acids. Germline V gene data show CDR1 as SGDLS and CDR2 as YYNGEE. CDR3 sequence: CASSGNTGGRIYGYTF.

This chain links TRBV9 with TRBJ2-7; with no DNA, the TCRdb D assignment of TRBD2 cannot be verified. Germline V gene data show CDR1 as SGDLS and CDR2 as YYNGEE. This CDR3 has 16 residues. CDR3 amino acids: CASSVVPAGRANEQYF.

This sequence joins TRBV29-1 and TRBJ2-7; absent DNA, TCRdb's TRBD2 call cannot be checked. This CDR3 is built from 15 residues. CDR1 SQVTM and CDR2 ANQGSEA come from the germline V gene. This chain's CDR3 is CSVEYSGGGTYEQYF.

The chain has TRBV19 and TRBJ1-5; TCRdb picks TRBD1, but there is no DNA to check that call. This CDR3 contains 13 residues. CDR1 and CDR2 (germline): LNHDA, SQIVND (reference sequence). CDR3 protein: CASSGQGLQPQHF.

The chain links TRBV25-1 to TRBJ2-1; the TCRdb D gene call, TRBD2, has no DNA to confirm it. This CDR3 region has 13 residues. Germline CDR1 and CDR2: MGHDK and SYGVNS. The CDR3 is CASSELVEGEQFF. The whole variable domain, remainder taken from reference TRBV25-1 and TRBJ2-1, is EADIYQTPRYLVIGTGKKITLECSQTMGHDKMYWYQQDPGMELHLIHYSYGVNSTEKGDLSSESTVSRIRTEHFPLTLESARPSHTSQYLCASSELVEGEQFFGPGTRLTVL.

The chain has TRBV12-3 or TRBV12-4 and TRBJ1-1; TCRdb reports TRBD1, a call that lacks DNA to check it against. The CDR3 extends over 14 amino acids. The chain's CDR3 is CASKIGVWNTEAFF.

The V and J genes are TRBV20-1 and TRBJ2-2. This CDR3 is 13 amino acids long. Germline V CDR1 and CDR2: DFQATT, SNEGSKA (reference sequence). The CDR3 sequence: CSARDFGTGELFF.

The rearrangement links TRBV29-1 to TRBJ1-1; TCRdb designates TRBD1, a call that cannot be tested without DNA. The CDR3 is 12 amino acids. The germline V gene encodes CDR1 SQVTM and CDR2 ANQGSEA. The CDR3 spells CSAVRVNTEAFF.

This rearrangement joins TRBV4-2 to TRBJ2-7; TCRdb gives TRBD2 as the D gene, but with no DNA this cannot be confirmed. The CDR3 consists of 13 residues. Looked up from germline, CDR1 is LGHNA and CDR2 is YNFKEQ. The CDR3 protein is CASSQFGSGEQYF.

The chain carries TRBV20-1 and TRBJ1-1; as DNA is missing, the TRBD1 call by TCRdb cannot be tested. CDR3 size: 12 residues. Germline V CDR1 and CDR2: DFQATT, SNEGSKA (reference sequence). The CDR3 is CSAAGVGTEAFF.

V and J are TRBV7-8 and TRBJ2-7. The CDR3 totals 12 residues. The V gene's germline CDR1 is SGHVS and CDR2 FQNEAQ. The CDR3 loop is CASSLLGIEQYF.

The gene calls are TRBV28 and TRBJ2-5; TCRdb's D call of TRBD1 is untestable without DNA. Germline V CDR1 and CDR2: MDHEN, SYDVKM. This CDR3 has 13 amino acids. CDR3 in amino acids: CASSPGQDETQYF.

This rearrangement joins TRBV29-1 to TRBJ2-3; there is no DNA to check the TCRdb D call of TRBD1. The CDR3 is made up of 13 amino acids. Germline-derived CDR1 and CDR2 are SQVTM and ANQGSEA. CDR3: CSVAGVRTDTQYF.

This chain links TRBV29-1 with TRBJ2-7. The CDR3 is 12 residues long. Looked up from germline, CDR1 is SQVTM and CDR2 is ANQGSEA. The CDR3 sequence is CSVEDQAYEQYF.

The genes are TRBV9 and TRBJ1-6; TCRdb lists TRBD1, though no DNA is available to test this call. The CDR3 totals 15 residues. From germline, CDR1 is SGDLS and CDR2 YYNGEE. The CDR3 loop is CASSVGDRLNSPLHF.

V is TRBV5-1 and J is TRBJ2-1; no DNA is available, so the TRBD1 call from TCRdb remains unchecked. The CDR3 spans 13 residues. Per germline, CDR1 SGHRS and CDR2 YFSETQ. The chain's CDR3 is CASTQTGSNEQFF. Combining the CDR3 with reference TRBV5-1 and TRBJ2-1 gives the whole variable domain KAGVTQTPRYLIKTRGQQVTLSCSPISGHRSVSWYQQTPGQGLQFLFEYFSETQRNKGNFPGRFSGRQFSNSRSEMNVSTLELGDSALYLCASTQTGSNEQFFGPGTRLTVL.

This chain connects TRBV18 to TRBJ1-1. The CDR3 totals 12 residues. CDR1 is KGHSH, CDR2 LQKENI, per germline. The CDR3 sequence is CASSPPGREAFF.

The chain couples TRBV7-9 to TRBJ2-5; no DNA is available, so the TRBD2 call from TCRdb remains unchecked. This CDR3 comprises 16 residues. Germline values: CDR1 SEHNR, CDR2 FQNEAQ (reference sequence). CDR3 amino acids: CASSPWTSGREETQYF.

The rearrangement joins TRBV6-5 to TRBJ1-2; TCRdb gives TRBD1 as the D gene, but with no DNA this cannot be confirmed. From germline, CDR1 is MNHEY and CDR2 SVGAGI. The CDR3 spans 15 residues. CDR3 amino acids: CASSYRGQPLEGYTF.

V and J are TRBV11-2 and TRBJ2-3; TCRdb's D call of TRBD2 is untestable without DNA. The CDR3 covers 17 residues. Germline values: CDR1 SGHAT, CDR2 FQNNGV. The CDR3 is CASSTSGTSGTTDTQYF.